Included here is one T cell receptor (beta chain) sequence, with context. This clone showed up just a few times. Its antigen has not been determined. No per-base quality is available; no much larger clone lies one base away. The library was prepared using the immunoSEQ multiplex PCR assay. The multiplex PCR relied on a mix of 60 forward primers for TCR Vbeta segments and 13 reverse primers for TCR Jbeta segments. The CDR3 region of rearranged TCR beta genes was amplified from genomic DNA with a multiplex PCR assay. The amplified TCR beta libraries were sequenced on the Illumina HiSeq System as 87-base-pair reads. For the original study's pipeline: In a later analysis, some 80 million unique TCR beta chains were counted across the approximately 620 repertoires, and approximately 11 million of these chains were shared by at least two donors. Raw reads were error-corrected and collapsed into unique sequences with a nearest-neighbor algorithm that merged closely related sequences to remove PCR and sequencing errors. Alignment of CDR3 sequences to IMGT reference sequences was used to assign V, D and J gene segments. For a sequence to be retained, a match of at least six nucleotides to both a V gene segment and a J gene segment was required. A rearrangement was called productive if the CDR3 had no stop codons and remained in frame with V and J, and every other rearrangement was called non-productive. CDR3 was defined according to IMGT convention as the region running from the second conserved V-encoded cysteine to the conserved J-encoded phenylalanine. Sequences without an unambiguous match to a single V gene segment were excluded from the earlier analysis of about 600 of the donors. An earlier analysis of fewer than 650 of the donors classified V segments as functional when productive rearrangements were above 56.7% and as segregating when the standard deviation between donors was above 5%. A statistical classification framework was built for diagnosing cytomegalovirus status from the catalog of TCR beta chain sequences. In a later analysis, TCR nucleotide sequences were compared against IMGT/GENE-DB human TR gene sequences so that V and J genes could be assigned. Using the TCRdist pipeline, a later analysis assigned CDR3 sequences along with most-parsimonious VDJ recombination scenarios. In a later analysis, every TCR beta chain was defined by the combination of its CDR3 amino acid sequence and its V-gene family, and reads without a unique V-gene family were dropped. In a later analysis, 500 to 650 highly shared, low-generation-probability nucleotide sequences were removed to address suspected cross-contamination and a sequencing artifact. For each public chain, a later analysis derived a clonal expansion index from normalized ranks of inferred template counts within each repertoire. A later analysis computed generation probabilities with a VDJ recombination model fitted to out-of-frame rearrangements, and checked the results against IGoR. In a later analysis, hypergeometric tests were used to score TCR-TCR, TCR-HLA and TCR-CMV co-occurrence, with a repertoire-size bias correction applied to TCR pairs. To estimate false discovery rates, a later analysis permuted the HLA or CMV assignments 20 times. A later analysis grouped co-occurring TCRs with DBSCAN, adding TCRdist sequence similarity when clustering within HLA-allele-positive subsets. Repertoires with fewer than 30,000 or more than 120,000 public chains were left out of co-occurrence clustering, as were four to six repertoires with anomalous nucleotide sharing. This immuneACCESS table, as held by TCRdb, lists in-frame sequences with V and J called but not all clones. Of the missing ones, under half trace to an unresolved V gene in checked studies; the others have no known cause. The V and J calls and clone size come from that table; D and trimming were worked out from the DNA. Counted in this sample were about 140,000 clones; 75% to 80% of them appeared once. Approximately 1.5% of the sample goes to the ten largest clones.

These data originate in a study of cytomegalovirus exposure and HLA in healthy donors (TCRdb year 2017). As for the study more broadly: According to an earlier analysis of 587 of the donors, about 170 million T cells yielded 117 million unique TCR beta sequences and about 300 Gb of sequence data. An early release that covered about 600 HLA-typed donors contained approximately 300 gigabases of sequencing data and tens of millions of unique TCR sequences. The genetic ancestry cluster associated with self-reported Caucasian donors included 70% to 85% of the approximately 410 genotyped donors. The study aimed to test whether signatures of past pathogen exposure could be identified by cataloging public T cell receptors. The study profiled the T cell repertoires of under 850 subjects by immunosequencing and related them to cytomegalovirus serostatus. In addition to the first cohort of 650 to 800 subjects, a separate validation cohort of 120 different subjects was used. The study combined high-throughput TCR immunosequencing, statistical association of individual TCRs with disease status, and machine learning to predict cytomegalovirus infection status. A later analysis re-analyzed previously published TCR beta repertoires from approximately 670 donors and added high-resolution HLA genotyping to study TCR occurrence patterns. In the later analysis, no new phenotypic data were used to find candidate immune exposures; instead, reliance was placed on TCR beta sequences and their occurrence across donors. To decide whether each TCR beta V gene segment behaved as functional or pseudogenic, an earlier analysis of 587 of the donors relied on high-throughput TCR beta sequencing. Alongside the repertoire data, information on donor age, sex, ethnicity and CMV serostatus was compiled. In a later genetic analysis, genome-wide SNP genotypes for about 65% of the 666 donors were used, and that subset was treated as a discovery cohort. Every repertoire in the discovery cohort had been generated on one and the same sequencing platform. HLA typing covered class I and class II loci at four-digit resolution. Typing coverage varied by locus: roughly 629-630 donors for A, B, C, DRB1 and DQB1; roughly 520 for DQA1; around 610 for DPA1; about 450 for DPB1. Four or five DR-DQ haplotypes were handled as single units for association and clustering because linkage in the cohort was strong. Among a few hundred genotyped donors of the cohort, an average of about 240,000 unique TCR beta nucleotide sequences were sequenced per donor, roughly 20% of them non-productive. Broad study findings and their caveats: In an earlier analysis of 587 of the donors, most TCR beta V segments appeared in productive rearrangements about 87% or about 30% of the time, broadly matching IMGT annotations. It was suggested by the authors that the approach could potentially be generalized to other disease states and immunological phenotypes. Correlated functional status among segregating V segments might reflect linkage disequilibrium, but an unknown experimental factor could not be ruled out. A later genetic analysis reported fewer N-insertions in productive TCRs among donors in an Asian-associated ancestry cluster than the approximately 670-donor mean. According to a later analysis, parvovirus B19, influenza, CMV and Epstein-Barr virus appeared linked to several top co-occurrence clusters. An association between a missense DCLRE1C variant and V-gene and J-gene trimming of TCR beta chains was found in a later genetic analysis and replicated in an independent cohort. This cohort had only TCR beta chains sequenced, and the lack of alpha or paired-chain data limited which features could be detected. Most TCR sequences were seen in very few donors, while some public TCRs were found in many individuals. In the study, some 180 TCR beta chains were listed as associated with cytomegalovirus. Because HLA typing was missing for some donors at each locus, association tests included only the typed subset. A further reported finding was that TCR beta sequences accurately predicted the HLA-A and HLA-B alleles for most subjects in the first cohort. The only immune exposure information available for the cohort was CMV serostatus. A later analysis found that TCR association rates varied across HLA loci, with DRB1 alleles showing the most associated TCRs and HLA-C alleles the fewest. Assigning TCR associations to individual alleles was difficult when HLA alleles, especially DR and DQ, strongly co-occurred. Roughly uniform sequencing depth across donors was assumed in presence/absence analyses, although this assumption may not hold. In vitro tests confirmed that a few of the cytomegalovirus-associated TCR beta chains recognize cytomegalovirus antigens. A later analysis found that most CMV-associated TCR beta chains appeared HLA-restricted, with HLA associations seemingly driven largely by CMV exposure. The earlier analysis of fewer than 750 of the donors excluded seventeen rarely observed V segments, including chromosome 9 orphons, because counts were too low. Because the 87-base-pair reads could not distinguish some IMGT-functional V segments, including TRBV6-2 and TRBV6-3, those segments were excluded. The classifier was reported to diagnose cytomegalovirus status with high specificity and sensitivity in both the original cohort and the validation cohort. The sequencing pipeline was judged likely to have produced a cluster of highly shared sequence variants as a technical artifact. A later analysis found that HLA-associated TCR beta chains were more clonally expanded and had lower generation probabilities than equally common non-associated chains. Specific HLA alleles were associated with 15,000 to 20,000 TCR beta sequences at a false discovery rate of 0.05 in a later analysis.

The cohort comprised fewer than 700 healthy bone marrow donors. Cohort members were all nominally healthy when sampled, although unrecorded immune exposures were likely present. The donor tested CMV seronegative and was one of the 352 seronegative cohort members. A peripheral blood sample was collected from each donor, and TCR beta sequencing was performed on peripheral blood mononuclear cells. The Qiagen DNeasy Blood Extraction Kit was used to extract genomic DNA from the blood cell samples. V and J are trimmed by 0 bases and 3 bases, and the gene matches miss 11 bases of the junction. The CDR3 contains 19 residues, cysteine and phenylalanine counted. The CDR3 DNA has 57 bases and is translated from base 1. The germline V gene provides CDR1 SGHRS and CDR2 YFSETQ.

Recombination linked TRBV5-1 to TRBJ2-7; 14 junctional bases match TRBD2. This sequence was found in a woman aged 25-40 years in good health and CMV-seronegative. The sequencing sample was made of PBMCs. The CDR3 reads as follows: CASSLVPAGLAGGLYEQYF. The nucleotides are TGCGCCAGCAGCTTGGTCCCCGCCGGACTAGCGGGGGGCCTCTACGAGCAGTACTTC.